Shown below are 18 T cell receptor beta chains from a single sample sequenced in a study of T cells in Graves' hyperthyroidism and ophthalmopathy. TCR beta CDR3 regions were amplified from RNA transcripts. Using the HTBI primer set, a first-round RT-PCR was run on the TCR CDR3. TCRdb analysed the multiplex PCR reads with MiXCR anew, one entry per CDR3 protein. The sample records around 290,000 distinct CDR3 sequences, roughly 13% being singletons. The material sequenced was blood. These receptors were taken from a woman between 40 and 55 years old with Graves' hyperthyroidism.

This clonotype was counted a few times. This rearrangement joins TRBV29-1 to TRBJ2-7, with D maybe TRBD1 (5 bases). Trimming cost V 4 bases and J 0 bases, with 10 bases left between them. The CDR3 sequence is 13 residues long. CDR1 SQVTM and CDR2 ANQGSEA come from the germline V gene. In nucleotides, the CDR3 is TGCAGCGTTGCCGTGACAGCCTCCTACGAGCAGTACTTC. Translated, it gives CSVAVTASYEQYF.

The chain joins TRBV5-6 to TRBJ1-6; the match to TRBD1 covers 7 bases. Trimming took 4 bases from V and 0 from J; bases not matched to a gene: 16. CDR3 length equals 20 residues. Germline CDR1 is SGHDT and CDR2 is YYEEEE. The CDR3 spells CASSPFPGQTMSSYNSPLHF. In DNA form, the CDR3 reads TGTGCCAGCAGCCCGTTCCCGGGACAGACCATGAGCTCCTATAATTCACCCCTCCACTTT.

In its sample, this clonotype was seen many times. The genes are TRBV27 and TRBJ2-7; TRBD1 matches at 11 bases. CDR3 length: 16 amino acids. CDR1 and CDR2 (germline): MNHEY, SMNVEV (reference sequence). V dropped 0 bases and J dropped 4; count of bases not matched to a gene: 5. The CDR3 here is CASSLSGQGALYEQYF. The CDR3 nucleotides are TGTGCCAGCAGTTTATCCGGACAGGGGGCGTTATACGAGCAGTACTTC.

This clonotype turned up a few times. Possible read error: a much larger clone is one base away. CDR3 sequence: CASSGPAGGMADTQYF. CDR3 sequence (DNA): TGTGCCAGCAGTGGACCGGCAGGGGGTATGGCAGATACGCAGTATTTT. The rearrangement uses TRBV6-1 and TRBJ2-3; 7 positions match TRBD1. CDR1 and CDR2 from the germline V gene are MNHNS and SASEGT. J lost 4 bases, V lost 4 bases, and 11 bases had no gene match. This CDR3 has 16 amino acids.

This clonotype was counted between two and nine times. The genes are TRBV20-1 and TRBJ2-1; TRBD1 matches at 7 bases. The J segment lost 7 bases and the V segment lost 5 bases, leaving 8 bases of the junction unmatched. This CDR3 spans 13 amino acids. Germline V gives CDR1 DFQATT, CDR2 SNEGSKA (reference sequence). This CDR3 reads CSACRDSSNEQFF. CDR3 DNA sequence: TGCAGTGCTTGCCGGGACAGCTCAAATGAGCAGTTCTTC.

There are many counts of this clonotype. The rearrangement joins TRBV6-5 to TRBJ1-2, with a tentative D call TRBD1 (6 bases). Trimming pared 0 bases from V and 2 bases from J, leaving 16 bases between. Looked up from germline, CDR1 is MNHEY and CDR2 is SVGAGI. The CDR3 loop spans 17 amino acids. This CDR3 is CASSYSPTQGQNYGYTF. CDR3 sequence (DNA): TGTGCCAGCAGTTACTCCCCAACTCAGGGGCAAAACTATGGCTACACCTTC.

This clonotype was found many times. V is TRBV20-1 and J is TRBJ2-1, with D possibly being TRBD1 or TRBD2 (5 bases each). Germline CDR1 is DFQATT and CDR2 is SNEGSKA (reference sequence). The CDR3 runs 14 residues. V gave up 0 bases and J gave up 5 bases, with 11 bases separating them. Here the CDR3 DNA reads TGCAGTGCTAGAGATTATTCGGGGCACAATGAGCAGTTCTTC. Residues: CSARDYSGHNEQFF.

The chain uses TRBV25-1 and TRBJ1-5; D may be TRBD1 (5 bases). Trimming removed 3 bases at V and 9 bases at J, with 15 bases between. There are 14 residues in the CDR3. The germline V gene encodes CDR1 MGHDK and CDR2 SYGVNS. The CDR3 DNA follows: TGTGCCAGCAGTGAGAGGGGTAAAAGGGGGCCCCAGCATTTT. This sequence encodes CASSERGKRGPQHF.

This clonotype has ten or more counts. The gene calls are TRBV10-3 and TRBJ1-6; weak D call: TRBD1 (6 bases). The CDR3 covers 15 residues. V was trimmed by 0 bases and J by 7 bases, leaving 10 bases between them. The germline V gene has CDR1 ENHRY and CDR2 SYGVKD. CDR3 sequence reads: CAISESDRRNSPLHF. The CDR3 coding sequence is TGTGCCATCAGTGAGTCCGACAGGAGGAATTCACCCCTCCACTTT.

As regards this clonotype: This could be a read error, since a much larger clone is one nucleotide away. The conserved closing phenylalanine or tryptophan is absent in this CDR3, likely reflecting a read error. This rearrangement joins TRBV7-2 to TRBJ2-2; 9 nucleotides match TRBD2. Germline values: CDR1 SGHTA, CDR2 FQGNSA. V was pared by 5 bases and J by 0 bases, with 13 bases of the junction left unmatched. This CDR3 region has 19 residues. The DNA for the CDR3 is TGTGCCAGCAGCCTCCGACGAACATCTAGCGGGACGAACACCGGGGAGCTGTTTTCT. Translation gives CASSLRRTSSGTNTGELFS.

In regard to this clonotype: A much larger clone sits a single nucleotide away, making a read error possible. The rearrangement joins TRBV28 to TRBJ2-1; D could derive from TRBD1 or TRBD2 (5 bases each). The germline gives CDR1 MDHEN, CDR2 SYDVKM. Trimming shortened V by 4 bases and J by 1 base, and 20 bases separated the two germline ends. The CDR3 is 18 residues long. CDR3 loop: CASSSRAGTRGSYNEQFF. CDR3 nucleotide sequence: TGTGCCAGCAGTTCCCGGGCTGGAACTAGGGGTTCCTACAATGAGCAGTTCTTC. Full variable domain (missing parts from reference TRBV28 and TRBJ2-1): DVKVTQSSRYLVKRTGEKVFLECVQDMDHENMFWYRQDPGLGLRLIYFSYDVKMKEKGDIPEGYSVSREKKERFSLILESASTNQTSMYLCASSSRAGTRGSYNEQFFGPGTRLTVL.

This clonotype was seen repeatedly, ten times or more. V usage is TRBV7-9 and J usage is TRBJ2-7; D might be TRBD1 (5 bases). This CDR3 comprises 15 residues. Between the trimmed V and J ends, which lost 5 bases and 0 bases, there was a span of 14 bases. Germline values: CDR1 SEHNR, CDR2 FQNEAQ (reference sequence). This CDR3 is CASSQGRTRSYEQYF. In DNA, the CDR3 is TGTGCCAGCAGCCAGGGCCGGACCCGCTCCTACGAGCAGTACTTC. Together with reference TRBV7-9 and TRBJ2-7, the CDR3 gives the full variable domain: DTGVSQNPRHKITKRGQNVTFRCDPISEHNRLYWYRQTLGQGPEFLTYFQNEAQLEKSRLLSDRFSAERPKGSFSTLEIQRTEQGDSAMYLCASSQGRTRSYEQYFGPGTRLTVT.

This clonotype was observed a handful of times. The chain is built from TRBV19 and TRBJ2-5, with unresolved D. CDR3 length equals 12 residues. Trimming cost V 3 bases and J 7 bases, with 9 bases left between them. The germline gives CDR1 LNHDA, CDR2 SQIVND (reference sequence). The CDR3 nucleotides are TGTGCCAGTAGTATTGATGGCCTGACCCAGTACTTC. Protein product: CASSIDGLTQYF.

The CDR3 loop is CASSLVFQGPQPQHF. The CDR3 DNA is TGTGCCAGCAGTTTAGTTTTCCAGGGGCCTCAGCCCCAGCATTTT. The chain employs TRBV27 and TRBJ1-5; D is perhaps TRBD1 (6 bases). Per germline, CDR1 MNHEY and CDR2 SMNVEV (reference sequence). This CDR3 region has 15 residues. V was clipped by 2 bases and J by 6 bases, with 14 bases between them.

This clonotype was counted between two and nine times. CDR3 in amino acids: CASSPAGTETYNEQFF. The CDR3 coding sequence is TGTGCCAGCAGTCCAGCCGGGACAGAGACTTACAATGAGCAGTTCTTC. The chain uses TRBV27 and TRBJ2-1, with 7 nucleotides matching TRBD1. V was clipped by 5 bases and J by 4 bases; unmatched bases: 11. CDR1 is MNHEY and CDR2 is SMNVEV in the germline V gene (reference sequence). The CDR3 length is 16 residues.

Points on this clonotype: A much more abundant neighbour one base away suggests this may be a read error. Without the conserved terminal phenylalanine or tryptophan, this CDR3 likely stems from a read error. The V call is TRBV6-5, the J call TRBJ1-2, with TRBD1 identical over 7 bases. Per the germline V gene, CDR1 is MNHEY and CDR2 is SVGAGI. Trimming removed 2 bases from V and 4 bases from J; junction bases left unmatched: 7. This CDR3 spans 15 amino acids. Here the CDR3 DNA reads TGTGCCAGCAGTTACAGTAGGGGGCCTACCTATGGCTACACCTCC. Translation gives CASSYSRGPTYGYTS.

There are many counts of this clonotype. The chain carries TRBV11-2 and TRBJ1-1; unclear D gene. Trimming took off 5 bases at V and 2 bases at J, with 12 bases between the two ends. This CDR3 has 14 residues. Germline values: CDR1 SGHAT, CDR2 FQNNGV. The DNA of the CDR3 is TGTGCCAGCAGCCGCTTTGGTGGAAACACTGAAGCTTTCTTT. Translated, it gives CASSRFGGNTEAFF.

There are a few counts of this clonotype. This chain uses TRBV30 with TRBJ2-7, with D perhaps being TRBD1 or TRBD2 (5 bases each). This CDR3 is 11 amino acids long. Trimming stripped 4 bases from V and 3 bases from J, with 7 bases between. Germline V gene data show CDR1 as GTSNPN and CDR2 as SVGIG (reference sequence). The CDR3 protein is CAWMRGYEQYF. The CDR3 DNA sequence: TGTGCCTGGATGAGGGGCTACGAGCAGTACTTC.